This T cell receptor beta chain was identified during a study of blood T cell repertoires in COVID-19 (TCRdb year 2020). Some background on the complete study: Samples from collaborators originated in the United States, Italy and Spain and spanned both the acute and convalescent phases of COVID-19. The material from the prospective study consisted of cDNA or gDNA derived from T cells, B-cell-depleted T cells, or PBMCs. Deeply sampled blood TCRbeta repertoires from subjects exposed to, actively infected with, or recovered from COVID-19 were included in the dataset. A freely available public database, intended as a resource for researchers studying the immune response to SARS-CoV-2, is where the repertoires were released. The samples were drawn from two sources: the first 160 participants of the ongoing ImmuneRACE study, and approximately 1,300 subjects contributed by 6 global collaborators. Nearly every sample came with metadata listing a de-identified subject ID, COVID-19 status, age in years and sex. Where available, HLA class I and class II types were obtained from metadata supplied by the sample provider rather than from assay-based typing.

The collaborating institutions used their own protocols to collect whole blood in K2EDTA tubes. Collaborator samples were shipped for TCRbeta analysis as frozen whole blood, isolated PBMCs, or DNA extracted from either sample type. The immunoSEQ Assay, a bias-controlled multiplex PCR, was used to amplify TCRbeta CDR3 regions from genomic DNA. The paper's data handling went like this. The number of nucleated cells in each sample was estimated from the amplification of reference gene primers within the assay. To quantify the absolute abundance of each unique TCRbeta CDR3 rearrangement, sequence reads were collapsed and filtered. For each sample, productive Simpson clonality was calculated as the square root of Simpson's diversity index across productive rearrangements. TCRdb provides this immuneACCESS table in a form limited to in-frame rearrangements. Some clones are lacking; in checked studies, under half of them reflect an unresolved V gene, and why the rest are absent is not known. The V and J calls and the clone size are those of that table, but D and trimming were determined from the DNA. The sample has about 180,000 clones on record, around 83% of them singletons. The ten largest clonotypes hold 2.9% of the sample.

Results the study describes overall, beyond this receptor: Clinical and demographic metadata were provided uncurated, with the amount varying by source and participant.

To note about this clone: The specificity of this receptor is unknown. Within one base of it there is no much larger clone, and no base qualities were kept.

As encoded in the germline V gene, CDR1 is WSHSY while CDR2 is SAAADI. Trimming at the junction amounts to 3 bases on V and 0 bases on J, and the germline ends lie 12 bases apart. The CDR3, from cysteine to phenylalanine, totals 16 residues. The read is trimmed to its CDR3 DNA, 48 bases read in frame from base 1. Rearrangement joined TRBV10-2 to TRBJ2-1, with TRBD1 tentatively as D gene (6 bases match). The specimen sequenced was peripheral blood. This receptor was taken from a woman aged 25-40 years with active or convalescent COVID-19. The CDR3 in this case is CASSDSIGGSYNEQFF. The DNA sequence reads TGCGCCAGCAGTGACTCGATAGGGGGCTCCTACAATGAGCAGTTCTTC.